This TCR beta chain was recorded in a study of regulatory T cells in long-lasting Graves disease. HTBI primers from iRepertoire and Arm-PCR of CDR3 regions yielded the TCR beta libraries. Each CDR3 protein gets one entry after TCRdb re-called the multiplex PCR reads with MiXCR. In the table there are 550,000 to 650,000 distinct CDR3 sequences, roughly a sixth of which are singletons. Time point meaning: newly diagnosed GD, antithyroid drugs for less than 3 months. The TCR library was made from RNA that had been extracted from PBMCs in TRIzol. V was pared by 5 bases and J by 5 bases, with 11 bases of the junction left unmatched. The CDR3 spans 16 residues. These data also formed part of another study, on T cells in Graves' hyperthyroidism and ophthalmopathy. That source notes: Newly diagnosed patients aged 18 to 65 had hyperthyroidism of under 2 months' duration.

The V gene is TRBV12-3 or TRBV12-4, the J gene TRBJ2-1; the match to TRBD2 covers 8 bases. The sample was peripheral blood mononuclear cells (PBMCs), taken at new diagnosis, from a patient treated with antithyroid drugs. This TCR derives from a young man with Graves disease. The chain's CDR3 is CASSPFGSGDNNEQFF. CDR3 nucleotide sequence: TGTGCCAGCAGTCCCTTCGGTAGCGGGGATAACAATGAGCAGTTCTTC.